This TCR beta chain was captured in a study of cytotoxic CD8 clonotypes in ibrutinib-treated CLL. Study as a whole: The patients comprised approximately ten relapsed/refractory and 15 treatment-naive cases, around 17 IGHV unmutated. Sequenced samples delivered averages of around 250,000 productive templates and around 100,000 productive rearrangements.

Trimming removed 4 bases from V and 0 bases from J, with 16 bases in between. The CDR3 has 18 amino acids. Germline V gives CDR1 SGHTA, CDR2 FQGNSA. TCRdb keeps only in-frame clones here, not all; method: immunoSEQ multiplex PCR. The sample has 110,000 to 150,000 clones; 76% are singletons. Sequences were derived from PBMCs, sampled after 24 months of ibrutinib treatment. This receptor was taken from a human donor with chronic lymphocytic leukemia. The genes are TRBV7-2 and TRBJ1-6; the D is unclear. CDR3 sequence (DNA): TGTGCCAGCAGCTCCCGGCCCGACCAGAGCTCCTATAATTCACCCCTCCACTTT. Translating gives CASSSRPDQSSYNSPLHF.